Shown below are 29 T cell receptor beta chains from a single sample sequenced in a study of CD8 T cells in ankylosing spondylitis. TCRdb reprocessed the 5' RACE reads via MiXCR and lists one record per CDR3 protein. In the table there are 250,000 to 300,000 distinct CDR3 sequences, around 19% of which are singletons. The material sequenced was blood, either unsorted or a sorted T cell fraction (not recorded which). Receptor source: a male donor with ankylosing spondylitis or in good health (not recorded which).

CDR3 in amino acids: CATSDPQGEGSNNEQFF. Written as DNA, the CDR3 is TGTGCCACCAGTGATCCACAGGGGGAGGGGAGCAACAATGAGCAGTTCTTC. This sequence joins TRBV24-1 and TRBJ2-1; D possibly corresponds to TRBD1 (8 bases). The CDR3 extends over 17 amino acids. With 3 bases removed from V and 5 bases from J, the gap between germline ends came to 19 bases. Germline V CDR1 and CDR2: KGHDR, SFDVKD.

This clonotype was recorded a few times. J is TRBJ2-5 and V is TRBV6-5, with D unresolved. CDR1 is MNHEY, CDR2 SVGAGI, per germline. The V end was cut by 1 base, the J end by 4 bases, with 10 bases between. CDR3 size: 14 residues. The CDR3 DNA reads TGTGCCAGCAGTTACTTGACAATTGGAGAGACCCAGTACTTC. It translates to CASSYLTIGETQYF.

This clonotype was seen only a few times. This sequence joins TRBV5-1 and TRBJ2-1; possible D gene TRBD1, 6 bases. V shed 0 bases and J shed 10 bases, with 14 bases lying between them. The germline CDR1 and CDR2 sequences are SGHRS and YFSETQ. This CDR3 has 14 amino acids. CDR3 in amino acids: CASSLAGAQGEQFF. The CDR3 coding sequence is TGCGCCAGCAGCTTGGCAGGGGCCCAGGGGGAGCAGTTCTTC.

The CDR3 spells CASSLVSNNEQFF. The CDR3 coding sequence is TGTGCCAGCAGCTTAGTTTCGAACAATGAGCAGTTCTTC. V and J are TRBV7-2 and TRBJ2-1; D is ambiguous. CDR3 length equals 13 residues. Trimming cost V 1 base and J 5 bases, with 6 bases left between them. Germline assignment: CDR1 SGHTA and CDR2 FQGNSA.

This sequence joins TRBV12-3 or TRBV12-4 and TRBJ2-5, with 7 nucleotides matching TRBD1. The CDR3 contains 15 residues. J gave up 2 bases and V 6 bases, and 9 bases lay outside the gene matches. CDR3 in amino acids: CASSSGTATQETQYF. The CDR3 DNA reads TGTGCCAGCAGCTCCGGGACAGCAACACAAGAGACCCAGTACTTC.

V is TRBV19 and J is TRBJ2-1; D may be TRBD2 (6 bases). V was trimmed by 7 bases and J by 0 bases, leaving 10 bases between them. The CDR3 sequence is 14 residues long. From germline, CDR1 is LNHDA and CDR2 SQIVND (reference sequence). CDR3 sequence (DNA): TGTGCCAGTACTCGGGACTCCTCCTACAATGAGCAGTTCTTC. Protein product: CASTRDSSYNEQFF.

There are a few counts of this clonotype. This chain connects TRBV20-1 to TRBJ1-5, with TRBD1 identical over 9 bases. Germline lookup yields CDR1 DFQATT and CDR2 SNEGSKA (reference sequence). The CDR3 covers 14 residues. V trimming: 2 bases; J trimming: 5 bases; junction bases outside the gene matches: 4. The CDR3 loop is CSARSTGGDQPQHF. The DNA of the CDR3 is TGCAGTGCTAGATCTACAGGGGGCGATCAGCCCCAGCATTTT.

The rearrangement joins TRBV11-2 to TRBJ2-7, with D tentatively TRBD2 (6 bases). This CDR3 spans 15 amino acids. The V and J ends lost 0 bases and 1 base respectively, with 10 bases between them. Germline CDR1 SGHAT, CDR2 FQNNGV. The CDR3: CASSLDRGRSYEQYV. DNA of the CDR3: TGTGCCAGCAGCTTAGATCGGGGGAGATCCTACGAGCAGTACGTC.

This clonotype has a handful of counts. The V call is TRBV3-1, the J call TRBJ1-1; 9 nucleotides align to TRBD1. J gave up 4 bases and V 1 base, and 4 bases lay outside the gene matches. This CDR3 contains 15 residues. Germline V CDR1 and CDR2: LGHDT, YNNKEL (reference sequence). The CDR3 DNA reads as TGTGCCAGCAGCCAAGGGGACAGGGAGAGCACTGAAGCTTTCTTT. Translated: CASSQGDRESTEAFF.

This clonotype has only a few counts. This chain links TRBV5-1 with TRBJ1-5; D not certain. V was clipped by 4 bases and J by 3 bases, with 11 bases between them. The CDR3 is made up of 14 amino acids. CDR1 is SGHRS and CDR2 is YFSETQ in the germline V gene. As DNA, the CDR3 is TGCGCCAGCAGCACGGACGGACTCAATCAGCCCCAGCATTTT. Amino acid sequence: CASSTDGLNQPQHF.

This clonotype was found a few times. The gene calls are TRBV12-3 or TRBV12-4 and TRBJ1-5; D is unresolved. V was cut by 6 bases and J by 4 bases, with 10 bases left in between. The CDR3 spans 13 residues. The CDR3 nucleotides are TGTGCCAGCAGACGGGCCATTAATCAGCCCCAGCATTTT. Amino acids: CASRRAINQPQHF.

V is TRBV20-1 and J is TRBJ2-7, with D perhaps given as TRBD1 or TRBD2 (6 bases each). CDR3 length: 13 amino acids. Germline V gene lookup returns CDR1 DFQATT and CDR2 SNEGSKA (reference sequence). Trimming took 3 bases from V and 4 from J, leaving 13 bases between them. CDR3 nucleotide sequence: TGCAGTGCTAGTGCAGGGGAGGCATACGAGCAGTACGTC. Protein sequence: CSASAGEAYEQYV.

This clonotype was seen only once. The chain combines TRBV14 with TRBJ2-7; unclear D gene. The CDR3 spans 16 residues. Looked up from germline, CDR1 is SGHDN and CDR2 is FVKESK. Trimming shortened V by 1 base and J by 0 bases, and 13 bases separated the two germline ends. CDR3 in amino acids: CASSQALHPSSYEQYV. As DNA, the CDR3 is TGTGCCAGCAGCCAAGCCCTACACCCGAGCTCCTACGAGCAGTACGTC.

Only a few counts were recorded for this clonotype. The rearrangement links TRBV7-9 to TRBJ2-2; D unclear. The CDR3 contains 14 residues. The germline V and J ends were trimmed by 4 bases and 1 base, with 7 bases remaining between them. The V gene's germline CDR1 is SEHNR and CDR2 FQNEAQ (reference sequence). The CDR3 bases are TGTGCCAGCAGCTCAAACAGGAACACCGGGGAGCTGTTTTTT. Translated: CASSSNRNTGELFF.

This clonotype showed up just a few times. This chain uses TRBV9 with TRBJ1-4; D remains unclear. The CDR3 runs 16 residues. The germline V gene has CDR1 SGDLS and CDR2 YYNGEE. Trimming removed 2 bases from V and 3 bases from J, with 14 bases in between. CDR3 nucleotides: TGTGCCAGCAGCGTTTCGGTTCTTCGGGCTAATGAAAAACTGTTTTTT. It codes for CASSVSVLRANEKLFF. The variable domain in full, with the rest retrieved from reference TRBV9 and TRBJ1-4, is DSGVTQTPKHLITATGQRVTLRCSPRSGDLSVYWYQQSLDQGLQFLIQYYNGEERAKGNILERFSAQQFPDLHSELNLSSLELGDSALYFCASSVSVLRANEKLFFGSGTQLSVL.

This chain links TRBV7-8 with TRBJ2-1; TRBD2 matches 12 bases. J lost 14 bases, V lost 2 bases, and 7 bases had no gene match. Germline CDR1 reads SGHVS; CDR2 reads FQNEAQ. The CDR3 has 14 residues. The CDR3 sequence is CASSLLAGGREEFF. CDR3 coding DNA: TGTGCCAGCAGCTTACTAGCGGGGGGGCGCGAGGAGTTCTTC.

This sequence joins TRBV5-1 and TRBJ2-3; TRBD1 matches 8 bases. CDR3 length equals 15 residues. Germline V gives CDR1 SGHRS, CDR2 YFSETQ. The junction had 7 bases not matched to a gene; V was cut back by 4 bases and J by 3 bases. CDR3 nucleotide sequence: TGCGCCAGCAGCAGACTACAGGGGGATACAGATACGCAGTATTTT. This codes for CASSRLQGDTDTQYF.

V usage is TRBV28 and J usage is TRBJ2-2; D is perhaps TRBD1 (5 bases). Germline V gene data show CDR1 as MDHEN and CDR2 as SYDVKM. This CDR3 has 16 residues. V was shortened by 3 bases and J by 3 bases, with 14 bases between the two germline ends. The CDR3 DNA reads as TGTGCCAGCAGTTTGGTCTCGGCAGGGCACACCGGGGAGCTGTTTTTT. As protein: CASSLVSAGHTGELFF.

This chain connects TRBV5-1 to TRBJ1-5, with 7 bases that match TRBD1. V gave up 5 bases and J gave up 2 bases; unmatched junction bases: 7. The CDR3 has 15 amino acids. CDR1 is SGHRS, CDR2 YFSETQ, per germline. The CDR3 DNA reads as TGCGCCAGCAGAAGCACAGGGGAGGGCAATCAGCCCCAGCATTTT. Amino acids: CASRSTGEGNQPQHF.

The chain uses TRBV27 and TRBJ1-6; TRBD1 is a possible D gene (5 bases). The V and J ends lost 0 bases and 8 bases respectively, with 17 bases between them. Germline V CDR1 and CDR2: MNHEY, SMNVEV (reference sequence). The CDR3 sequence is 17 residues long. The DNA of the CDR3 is TGTGCCAGCAGTTTATCGCGGGGGAGGACCCGGGATTCACCCCTCCACTTT. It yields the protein CASSLSRGRTRDSPLHF.

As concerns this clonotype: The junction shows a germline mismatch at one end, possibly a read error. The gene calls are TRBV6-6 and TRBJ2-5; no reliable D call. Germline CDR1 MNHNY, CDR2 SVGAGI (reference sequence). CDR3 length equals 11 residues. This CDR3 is CVSRFSETQYF. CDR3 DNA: TGTGTCAGCAGATTCTCGGAGACCCAGTACTTC.

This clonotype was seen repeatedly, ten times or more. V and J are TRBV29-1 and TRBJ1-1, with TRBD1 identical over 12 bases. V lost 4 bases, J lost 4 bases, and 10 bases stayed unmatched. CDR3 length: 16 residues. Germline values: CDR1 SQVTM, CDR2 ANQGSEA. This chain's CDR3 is CSVVPGTGGVFTEAFF. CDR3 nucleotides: TGCAGCGTTGTTCCCGGGACAGGGGGCGTTTTCACTGAAGCTTTCTTT.

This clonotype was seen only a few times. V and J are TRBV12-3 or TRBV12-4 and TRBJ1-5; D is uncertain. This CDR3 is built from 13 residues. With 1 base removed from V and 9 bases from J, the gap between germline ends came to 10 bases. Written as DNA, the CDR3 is TGTGCCAGCAGTTTAGTAGCCGTTGGGCCCCAGCATTTT. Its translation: CASSLVAVGPQHF.

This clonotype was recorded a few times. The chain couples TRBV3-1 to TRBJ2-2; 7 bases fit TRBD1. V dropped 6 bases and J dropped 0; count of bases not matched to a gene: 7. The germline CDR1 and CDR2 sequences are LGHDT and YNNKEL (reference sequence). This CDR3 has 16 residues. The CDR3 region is CASRLTGTSNTGELFF. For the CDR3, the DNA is TGTGCCAGCAGATTGACAGGGACCTCGAACACCGGGGAGCTGTTTTTT.

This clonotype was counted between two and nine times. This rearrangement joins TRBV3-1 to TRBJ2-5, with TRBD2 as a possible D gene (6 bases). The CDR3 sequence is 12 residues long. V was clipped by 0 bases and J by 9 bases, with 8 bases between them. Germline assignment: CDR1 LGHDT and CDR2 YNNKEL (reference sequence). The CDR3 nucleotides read TGTGCCAGCAGCCAAGATCGGGACTCCCAGTACTTC. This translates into CASSQDRDSQYF.

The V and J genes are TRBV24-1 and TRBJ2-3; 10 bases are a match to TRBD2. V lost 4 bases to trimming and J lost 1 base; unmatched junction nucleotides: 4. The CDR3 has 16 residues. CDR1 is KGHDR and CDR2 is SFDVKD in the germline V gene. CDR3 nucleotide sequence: TGTGCCACCAGTGACCCTAGCGGGAGAGGCACAGATACGCAGTATTTT. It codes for CATSDPSGRGTDTQYF.

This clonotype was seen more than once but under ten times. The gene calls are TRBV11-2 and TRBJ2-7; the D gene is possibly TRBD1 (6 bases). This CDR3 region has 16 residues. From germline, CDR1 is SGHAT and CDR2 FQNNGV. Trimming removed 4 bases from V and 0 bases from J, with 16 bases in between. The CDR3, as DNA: TGTGCCAGCAGCTACACGACAGGCGCAAACTCCTACGAGCAGTACGTC. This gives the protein CASSYTTGANSYEQYV.

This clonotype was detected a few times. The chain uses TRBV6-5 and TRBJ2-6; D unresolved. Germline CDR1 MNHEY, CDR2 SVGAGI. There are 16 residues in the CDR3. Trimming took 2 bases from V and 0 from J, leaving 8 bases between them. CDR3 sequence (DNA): TGTGCCAGCAGTTACAGAACAGCCTCTGGGGCCAACGTCCTGACTTTC. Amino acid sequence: CASSYRTASGANVLTF.

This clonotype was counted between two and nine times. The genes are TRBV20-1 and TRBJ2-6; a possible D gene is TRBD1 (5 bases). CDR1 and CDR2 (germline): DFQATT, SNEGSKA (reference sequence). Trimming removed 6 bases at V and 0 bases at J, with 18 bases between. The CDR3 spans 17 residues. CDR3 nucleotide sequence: TGCAGTGCCGCACGTGGCAGGGCGCTCTCTGGGGCCAACGTCCTGACTTTC. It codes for CSAARGRALSGANVLTF.